Each of the 16 T cell receptor beta chains below was sequenced from the same sample in a study of memory CD4+ T cells and cytomegalovirus serostatus. Single viable CD3+CD4+CD8-CD45RO+ cells were sorted as the memory CD4+ T cells. Produced via immunoSEQ multiplex PCR; TCRdb's table is partial and in-frame only. The table records over 50,000 clones, roughly 79% of them present only once. The source material was memory CD4+ T cells from blood. These receptors were obtained from an adult in good health and CMV-seronegative.

The J gene is TRBJ2-2, the V gene TRBV6-4; 8 bases match TRBD1. CDR1 and CDR2 (germline): MRHNA, SNTAGT. The junction had 10 bases not matched to a gene; V was cut back by 7 bases and J by 6 bases. The CDR3 length is 15 residues. CDR3 sequence (DNA): TGTGCCAGCAAGCCACAGGGGGTATCGTCCGGGGAGCTGTTTTTT. It yields the protein CASKPQGVSSGELFF.

This clone was seen a handful of times. The CDR3 here is CASSVRGDGGELFF. Written as DNA, the CDR3 is TGTGCCAGCAGTGTGAGGGGGGATGGCGGGGAGCTGTTTTTT. This sequence joins TRBV2 and TRBJ2-2, with D perhaps matching TRBD1 or TRBD2 (6 bases each). V was trimmed by 4 bases and J by 7 bases, leaving 13 bases between them. The CDR3 loop spans 14 amino acids. The V gene's germline CDR1 is SNHLY and CDR2 FYNNEI.

V usage is TRBV5-1 and J usage is TRBJ1-1; D unclear. Per the germline V gene, CDR1 is SGHRS and CDR2 is YFSETQ. V was shortened by 4 bases and J by 4 bases, with 17 bases between the two germline ends. This CDR3 has 15 amino acids. The CDR3 is CASSPSGPQATEAFF. The CDR3 nucleotides are TGCGCCAGCAGCCCGTCCGGCCCGCAAGCCACTGAAGCTTTCTTT.

V gene TRBV19 combines with J gene TRBJ1-5; perhaps TRBD1 as D (5 bases). Germline V gives CDR1 LNHDA, CDR2 SQIVND (reference sequence). Trimming took 0 bases from V and 2 from J, leaving 17 bases between them. The CDR3 has 18 amino acids. The CDR3 DNA sequence: TGTGCCAGTAGTATAGACCAGGGAGTGGGTAACGGCAATCAGCCCCAGCATTTT. Encoded protein: CASSIDQGVGNGNQPQHF.

The gene calls are TRBV5-1 and TRBJ2-5, with TRBD2 matching over 7 bases. From germline, CDR1 is SGHRS and CDR2 YFSETQ. The length of the CDR3 is 16 residues. V lost 4 bases and J lost 2; bases outside the gene matches: 11. In DNA form, the CDR3 reads TGCGCCAGCAGCGGTGGGGGAGGGCTAGCTCAAGAGACCCAGTACTTC. Its protein is CASSGGGGLAQETQYF.

To note about this clone: The junction differs from germline at one of its ends, possibly a read error. The chain has TRBV7-7 and TRBJ2-5; 10 bases fit TRBD2. CDR3 size: 14 residues. Germline V gene sequence: CDR1 SSHAT, CDR2 FNYEAQ (reference sequence). The CDR3, as DNA: TGTGCTAGCAGCGTTAGCGGGGGGCAAGAGACCCAGTACTTC. This gives the protein CASSVSGGQETQYF.

This clone was seen more than once but under ten times. The J gene is TRBJ2-7, the V gene TRBV28, with 7 bases aligning to TRBD2. The CDR3 is 16 amino acids. Germline loops: CDR1 MDHEN, CDR2 SYDVKM. The junction had 11 bases not matched to a gene; V was cut back by 4 bases and J by 2 bases. The CDR3 loop reads CASSSSWWGGTYEQYF. CDR3 sequence (DNA): TGTGCCAGCAGTTCCTCCTGGTGGGGGGGGACCTACGAGCAGTACTTC. The entire variable domain, with the rest obtained from reference TRBV28 and TRBJ2-7, is as follows: DVKVTQSSRYLVKRTGEKVFLECVQDMDHENMFWYRQDPGLGLRLIYFSYDVKMKEKGDIPEGYSVSREKKERFSLILESASTNQTSMYLCASSSSWWGGTYEQYFGPGTRLTVT.

The V and J genes are TRBV19 and TRBJ1-5; possibly TRBD1 for D (5 bases). The CDR3 covers 15 residues. CDR1 LNHDA and CDR2 SQIVND come from the germline V gene (reference sequence). V lost 5 bases to trimming and J lost 0 bases, with 11 bases between them. The CDR3 coding sequence is TGTGCCAGTAGTTTGGGACGGAATAGCAATCAGCCCCAGCATTTT. Amino acids: CASSLGRNSNQPQHF.

CDR3: CAWSPRRGRETQYF. CDR3 nucleotide sequence: TGTGCCTGGAGTCCGCGCAGGGGCAGAGAGACCCAGTACTTC. This chain uses TRBV30 with TRBJ2-5, with TRBD1 as a possible D gene (6 bases). CDR1 GTSNPN and CDR2 SVGIG come from the germline V gene (reference sequence). V lost 2 bases and J lost 4, with 14 bases in between. The CDR3 sequence is 14 residues long.

The rearrangement links TRBV9 to TRBJ1-5; 8 positions match TRBD1. The CDR3 is 17 residues long. J was trimmed by 2 bases and V by 3 bases; bases with no gene match: 10. In germline, CDR1 is SGDLS, CDR2 YYNGEE. The DNA of the CDR3 is TGTGCCAGCAGCGCTGGGACAGGCCATGGGGGCAATCAGCCCCAGCATTTT. This translates into CASSAGTGHGGNQPQHF.

The rearrangement joins TRBV5-4 to TRBJ2-4; D is ambiguous. Germline V gene data show CDR1 as SGHNT and CDR2 as YYREEE (reference sequence). The CDR3 loop spans 17 amino acids. The V and J ends lost 4 bases and 8 bases respectively, with 25 bases between them. The CDR3 loop reads CASSPTRLEYMRYIQYF. CDR3 DNA: TGTGCCAGCAGCCCCACACGGCTAGAGTACATGCGCTACATTCAGTACTTC.

The chain uses TRBV5-1 and TRBJ1-1; TRBD1 agrees at 7 bases. With 4 bases clipped from V and 5 bases from J, the junction kept 8 bases outside the gene matches. The germline V gene encodes CDR1 SGHRS and CDR2 YFSETQ. The CDR3 extends over 14 amino acids. The CDR3 loop is CASSQRGLGTEAFF. CDR3 nucleotide sequence: TGCGCCAGCAGCCAGAGGGGGCTGGGTACTGAAGCTTTCTTT.

The chain joins TRBV19 to TRBJ1-5; 7 nucleotides agree with TRBD1. The CDR3 is 14 amino acids. Germline-derived CDR1 and CDR2 are LNHDA and SQIVND (reference sequence). With V trimmed by 6 bases and J by 1 base, 3 bases remained unmatched. This CDR3 is CASRDRTSNQPQHF. The CDR3 nucleotides read TGTGCCAGTAGGGACAGGACCAGCAATCAGCCCCAGCATTTT.

This clone occurred a few times. The chain combines TRBV15 with TRBJ2-1; D remains ambiguous. V lost 5 bases and J lost 4, with 6 bases in between. Germline CDR1 is LNHNV and CDR2 is YYDKDF (reference sequence). CDR3 length: 12 amino acids. The CDR3 region has the DNA TGTGCCACCAGCCCCAGTTACAATGAGCAGTTCTTC. It codes for CATSPSYNEQFF. Drawing the rest from reference TRBV15 and TRBJ2-1, the complete variable domain is DAMVIQNPRYQVTQFGKPVTLSCSQTLNHNVMYWYQQKSSQAPKLLFHYYDKDFNNEADTPDNFQSRRPNTSFCFLDIRSPGLGDTAMYLCATSPSYNEQFFGPGTRLTVL.

The rearrangement links TRBV5-6 to TRBJ1-2; D is undetermined. V dropped 5 bases and J dropped 4 bases, with 27 bases sitting between them. Germline values: CDR1 SGHDT, CDR2 YYEEEE. The CDR3 loop spans 18 amino acids. The CDR3 loop is CASRPSLLGKELIYGYTF. The DNA of the CDR3 is TGTGCCAGCAGACCGAGCTTGTTGGGTAAGGAGCTCATCTATGGCTACACCTTC.

V usage is TRBV28 and J usage is TRBJ2-7; D remains ambiguous. The CDR3 sequence is 11 residues long. V shed 5 bases and J shed 3 bases, with 5 bases lying between them. Germline CDR1 is MDHEN and CDR2 is SYDVKM. The DNA for the CDR3 is TGTGCCAGCAGTCCTTACTACGAGCAGTACTTC. Protein sequence: CASSPYYEQYF.